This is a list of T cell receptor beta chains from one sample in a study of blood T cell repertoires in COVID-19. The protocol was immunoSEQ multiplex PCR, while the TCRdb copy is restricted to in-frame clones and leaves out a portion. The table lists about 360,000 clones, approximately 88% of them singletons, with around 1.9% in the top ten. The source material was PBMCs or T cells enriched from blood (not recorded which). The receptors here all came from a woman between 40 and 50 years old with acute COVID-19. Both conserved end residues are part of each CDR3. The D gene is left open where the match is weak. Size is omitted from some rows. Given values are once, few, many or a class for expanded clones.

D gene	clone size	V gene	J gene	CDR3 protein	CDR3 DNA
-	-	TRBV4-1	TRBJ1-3	CASSLPGAGNTIYF	TGCGCCAGCAGCCTGCCGGGGGCTGGAAACACCATATATTTT
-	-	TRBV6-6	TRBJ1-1	CACGGISGVTEAFF	TGTGCCTGTGGGGGAATATCAGGGGTTACTGAAGCTTTCTTT
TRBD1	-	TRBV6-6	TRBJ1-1	CASRRGQGGVSTEAFF	TGTGCCAGCAGACGCGGACAGGGAGGGGTGAGCACTGAAGCTTTCTTT
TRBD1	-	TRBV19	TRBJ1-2	CASSLDRGRVYGYTF	TGTGCCAGTAGCCTAGACAGGGGGCGCGTCTATGGCTACACCTTC
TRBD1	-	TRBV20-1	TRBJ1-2	CSAIQGYGYTF	TGCAGTGCTATACAGGGGTACGGCTACACCTTC
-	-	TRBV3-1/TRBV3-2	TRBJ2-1	CASRGPLPGFNEQFF	TGTGCCAGCAGGGGGCCCCTCCCTGGTTTCAATGAGCAGTTCTTC
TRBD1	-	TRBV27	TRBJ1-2	CASPYSGQGARGYTF	TGTGCCAGCCCCTACTCAGGACAGGGGGCGAGAGGCTACACCTTC
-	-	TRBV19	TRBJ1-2	CASRDDTAGSYGYTF	TGTGCCAGTAGGGATGACACCGCTGGGTCCTATGGCTACACCTTC
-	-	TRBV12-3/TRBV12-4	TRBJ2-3	CASSLRYTDTQYF	TGTGCCAGCAGTCTGAGATACACAGATACGCAGTATTTT
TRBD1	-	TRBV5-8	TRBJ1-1	CASRGGTGDNTEAFF	TGTGCCAGCAGGGGCGGTACAGGGGACAACACTGAAGCTTTCTTT
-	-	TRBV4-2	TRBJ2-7	CASSQEGYGGFYEQYF	TGTGCCAGCAGCCAAGAGGGGTACGGAGGGTTCTACGAGCAGTACTTC
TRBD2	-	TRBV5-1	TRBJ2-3	CASQRGGTDTQYF	TGCGCCAGCCAACGGGGGGGCACAGATACGCAGTATTTT
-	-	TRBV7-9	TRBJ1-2	CASSFDGEAGYTF	TGTGCCAGCAGCTTTGATGGTGAGGCCGGCTACACCTTC
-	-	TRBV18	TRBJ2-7	CASSRELAYEQYF	TGTGCCAGCTCACGAGAACTAGCCTACGAGCAGTACTTC
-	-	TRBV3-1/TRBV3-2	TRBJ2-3	CASSLDRGGDTDTQYF	TGTGCCAGCAGCCTAGATCGTGGCGGGGACACAGATACGCAGTATTTT
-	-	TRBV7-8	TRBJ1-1	CASSLRQGVNTEAFF	TGTGCCAGCAGCTTAAGGCAGGGTGTCAACACTGAAGCTTTCTTT
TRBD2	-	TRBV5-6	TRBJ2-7	CASSTLERGSYEQYF	TGTGCCAGCAGCACCCTCGAGCGGGGCTCCTACGAGCAGTACTTC
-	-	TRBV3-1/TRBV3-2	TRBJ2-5	CASSQGLGRQETQYF	TGTGCCAGCAGCCAAGGTTTGGGGCGCCAAGAGACCCAGTACTTC
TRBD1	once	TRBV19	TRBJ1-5	CASGTGRDQPQHF	TGTGCCAGTGGGACAGGCCGGGATCAGCCCCAGCATTTT
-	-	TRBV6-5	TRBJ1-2	CASSYSTTAYGYTF	TGTGCCAGCAGTTACTCGACGACTGCTTATGGCTACACCTTC
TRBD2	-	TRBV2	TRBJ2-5	CASSWGPGTSGPETQYF	TGTGCCAGCAGTTGGGGCCCAGGGACTAGTGGTCCTGAGACCCAGTACTTC
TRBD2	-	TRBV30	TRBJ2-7	CACLPTGGPDEQYF	TGTGCCTGCCTGCCGACGGGGGGGCCCGACGAGCAGTACTTC
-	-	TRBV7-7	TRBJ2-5	CASSLALRGPGGQETQYF	TGTGCCAGCAGCTTAGCCTTAAGGGGGCCCGGAGGGCAAGAGACCCAGTACTTC
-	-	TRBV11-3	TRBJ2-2	CASSLWADRYTGELFF	TGTGCCAGCAGCTTATGGGCGGACAGATACACCGGGGAGCTGTTTTTT
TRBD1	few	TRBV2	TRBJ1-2	CASSGQGSYGYTF	TGTGCCAGCAGTGGACAGGGCTCCTATGGCTACACCTTC
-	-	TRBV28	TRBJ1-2	CASSSQGRYTF	TGTGCCAGCAGTTCCCAGGGTCGCTACACCTTC
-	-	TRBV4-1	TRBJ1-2	CASSHHQGTIYGYTF	TGCGCCAGCAGCCACCATCAGGGGACGATCTATGGCTACACCTTC
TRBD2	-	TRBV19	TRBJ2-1	CASTLAGGGYNEQFF	TGTGCCAGTACTTTAGCGGGGGGCGGGTACAATGAGCAGTTCTTC
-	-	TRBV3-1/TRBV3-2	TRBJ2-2	CASARGSAGELFF	TGTGCCAGCGCCCGTGGTTCGGCCGGGGAGCTGTTTTTT